This T cell receptor beta chain was sequenced in a study of blood T cell repertoires in COVID-19. In the study overall: The origin of the acute and convalescent COVID-19 samples was the United States, Italy and Spain. Sources were T cells, B-cell-depleted T cells, or PBMCs; the material itself was cDNA or gDNA.

In the authors' methods: Counts of nucleated cells, estimated from reference gene primer amplification, were obtained. Some clones are missing from TCRdb's copy, which holds only in-frame ones; the method was immunoSEQ multiplex PCR. V and J calls plus clone size are reproduced from that table; the DNA served to infer D and trimming. The data show some 150,000 clones, 87% seen once. The receptor's source is a man between 50 and 59 years old with active COVID-19. The sample comprised peripheral blood.

The CDR3 here is CATSRSLAVETDTQYF. CDR3 nucleotides: TGTGCCACCAGCAGGTCACTAGCGGTAGAAACAGATACGCAGTATTTT. This sequence joins TRBV15 and TRBJ2-3; TRBD2 agrees at 8 bases. This CDR3 has 16 amino acids. Germline V gene data show CDR1 as LNHNV and CDR2 as YYDKDF (reference sequence). The junction had 8 bases not matched to a gene; V was cut back by 3 bases and J by 3 bases.